Here is one T cell receptor (beta chain) with its context. These data originate in a study of blood T cell repertoires in COVID-19. Cohorts were based on clinical histories the participants reported. Clones were sequenced by immunoSEQ multiplex PCR, and TCRdb holds only the in-frame ones, with some missing. The data hold roughly 250,000 clones, with 90% to 95% observed a single time. The specimen was PBMCs or T cells enriched from blood (not recorded which). This TCR came from a human donor in a cohort exposed to, infected with or recovered from COVID-19 (not recorded which). The donor label of this sample is uncertain.

As DNA, the CDR3 is TGTGCCAGTAGCCGGACTAGCGGGGGGCAAAGCTCCTACGAGCAGTACTTC. This translates into CASSRTSGGQSSYEQYF. This chain joins TRBV19 and TRBJ2-7; 14 bases map to TRBD2. The V gene's germline CDR1 is LNHDA and CDR2 SQIVND (reference sequence). V lost 6 bases to trimming and J lost 0 bases; unmatched junction nucleotides: 7. CDR3 length: 17 amino acids.